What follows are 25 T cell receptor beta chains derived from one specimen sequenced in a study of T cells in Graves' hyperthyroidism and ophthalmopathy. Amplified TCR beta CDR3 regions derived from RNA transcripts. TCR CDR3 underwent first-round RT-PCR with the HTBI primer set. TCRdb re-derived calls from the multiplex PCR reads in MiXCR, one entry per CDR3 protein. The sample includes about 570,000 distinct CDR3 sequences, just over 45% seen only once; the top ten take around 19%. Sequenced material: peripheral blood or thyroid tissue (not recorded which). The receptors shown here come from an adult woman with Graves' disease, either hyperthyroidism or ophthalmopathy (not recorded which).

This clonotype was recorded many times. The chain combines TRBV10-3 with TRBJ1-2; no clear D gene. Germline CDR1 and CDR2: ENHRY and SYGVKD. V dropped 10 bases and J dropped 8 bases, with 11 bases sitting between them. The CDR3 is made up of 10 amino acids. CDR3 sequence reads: CANYGGGYTF. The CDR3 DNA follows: TGTGCCAATTACGGCGGGGGCTACACCTTC.

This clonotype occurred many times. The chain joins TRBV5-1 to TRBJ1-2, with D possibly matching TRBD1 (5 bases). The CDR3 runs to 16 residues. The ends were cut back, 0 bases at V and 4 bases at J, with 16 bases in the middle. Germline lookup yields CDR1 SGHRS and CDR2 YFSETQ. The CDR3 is CASSLADNFSPYGYTF. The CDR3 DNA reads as TGCGCCAGCAGCTTGGCGGACAATTTTTCCCCCTATGGCTACACCTTC. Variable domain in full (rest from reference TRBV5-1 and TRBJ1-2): KAGVTQTPRYLIKTRGQQVTLSCSPISGHRSVSWYQQTPGQGLQFLFEYFSETQRNKGNFPGRFSGRQFSNSRSEMNVSTLELGDSALYLCASSLADNFSPYGYTFGSGTRLTVV.

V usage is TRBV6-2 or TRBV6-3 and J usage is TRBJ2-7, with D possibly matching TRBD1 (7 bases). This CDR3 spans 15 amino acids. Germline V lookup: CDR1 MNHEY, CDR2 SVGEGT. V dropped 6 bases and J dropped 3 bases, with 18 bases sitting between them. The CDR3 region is CASRPYQGGDYEQYF. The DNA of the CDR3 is TGTGCCAGCAGACCCTATCAGGGGGGAGACTACGAGCAGTACTTC.

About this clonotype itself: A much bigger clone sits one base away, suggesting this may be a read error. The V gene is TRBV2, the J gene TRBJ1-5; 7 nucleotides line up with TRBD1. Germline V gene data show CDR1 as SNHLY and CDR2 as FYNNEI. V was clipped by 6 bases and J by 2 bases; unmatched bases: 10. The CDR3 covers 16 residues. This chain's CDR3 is CASSQPGTVGNQPQHF. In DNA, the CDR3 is TGTGCCAGCAGCCAACCCGGGACAGTGGGCAATCAGCCCCAGCATTTT.

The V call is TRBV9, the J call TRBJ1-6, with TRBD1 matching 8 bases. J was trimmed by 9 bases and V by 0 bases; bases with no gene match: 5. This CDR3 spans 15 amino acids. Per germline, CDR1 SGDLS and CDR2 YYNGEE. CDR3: CASSVDGTGTSPLHF. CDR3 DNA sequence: TGTGCCAGCAGCGTAGATGGGACAGGAACTTCACCCCTCCACTTT.

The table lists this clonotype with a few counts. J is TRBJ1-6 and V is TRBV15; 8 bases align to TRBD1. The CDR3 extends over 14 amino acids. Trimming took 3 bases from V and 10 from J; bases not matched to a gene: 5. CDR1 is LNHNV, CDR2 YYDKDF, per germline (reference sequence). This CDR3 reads CATSSTRQGSPLHF. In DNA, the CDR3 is TGTGCCACCAGCAGCACAAGACAGGGGTCACCCCTCCACTTT.

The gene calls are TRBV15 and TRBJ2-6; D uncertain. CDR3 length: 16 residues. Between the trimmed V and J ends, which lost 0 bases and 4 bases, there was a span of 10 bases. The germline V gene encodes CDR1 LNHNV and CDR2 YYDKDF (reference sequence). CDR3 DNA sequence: TGTGCCACCAGCAGAGATAGACGAGCAGGGGCCAACGTCCTGACTTTC. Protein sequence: CATSRDRRAGANVLTF.

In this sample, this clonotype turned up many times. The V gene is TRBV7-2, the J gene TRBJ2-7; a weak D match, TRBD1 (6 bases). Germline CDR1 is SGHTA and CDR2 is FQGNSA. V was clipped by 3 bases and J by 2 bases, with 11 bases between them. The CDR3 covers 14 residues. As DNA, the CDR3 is TGTGCCAGCAGCTTCCTACAGGGAGCCTACGAGCAGTACTTC. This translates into CASSFLQGAYEQYF. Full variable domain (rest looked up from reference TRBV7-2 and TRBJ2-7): GAGVSQSPSNKVTEKGKDVELRCDPISGHTALYWYRQSLGQGLEFLIYFQGNSAPDKSGLPSDRFSAERTGGSVSTLTIQRTQQEDSAVYLCASSFLQGAYEQYFGPGTRLTVT.

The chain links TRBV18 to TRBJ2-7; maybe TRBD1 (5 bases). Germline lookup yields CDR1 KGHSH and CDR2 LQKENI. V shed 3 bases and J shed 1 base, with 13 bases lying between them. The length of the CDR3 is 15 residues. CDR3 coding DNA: TGTGCCAGCTCACCGCGACAGAGGTCATCCTACGAGCAGTACTTC. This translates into CASSPRQRSSYEQYF.

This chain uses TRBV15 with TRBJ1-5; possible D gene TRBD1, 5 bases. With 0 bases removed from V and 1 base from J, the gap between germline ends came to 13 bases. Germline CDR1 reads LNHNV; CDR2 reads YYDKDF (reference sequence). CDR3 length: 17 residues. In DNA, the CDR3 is TGTGCCACCAGCAGAGAATGGGCAGGGTCGAGCAATCAGCCCCAGCATTTT. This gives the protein CATSREWAGSSNQPQHF.

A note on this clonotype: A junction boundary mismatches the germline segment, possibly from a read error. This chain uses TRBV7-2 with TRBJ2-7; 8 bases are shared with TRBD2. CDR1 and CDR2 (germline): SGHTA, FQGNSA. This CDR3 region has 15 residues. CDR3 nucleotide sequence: TGTGCCAGCAGCGGCGGGACTAGTGGGGATGGGGAGCTGTACTTC. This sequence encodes CASSGGTSGDGELYF.

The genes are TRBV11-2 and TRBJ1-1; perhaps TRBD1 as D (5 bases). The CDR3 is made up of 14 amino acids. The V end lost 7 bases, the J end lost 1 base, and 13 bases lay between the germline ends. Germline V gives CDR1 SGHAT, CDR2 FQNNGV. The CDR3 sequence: CASTRRGRNTEAFF. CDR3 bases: TGTGCCAGCACCCGCCGGGGGAGGAACACTGAAGCTTTCTTT.

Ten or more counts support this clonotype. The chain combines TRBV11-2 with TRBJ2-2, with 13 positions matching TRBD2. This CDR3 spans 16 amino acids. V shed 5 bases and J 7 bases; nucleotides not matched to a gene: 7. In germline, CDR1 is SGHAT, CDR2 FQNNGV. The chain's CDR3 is CASSPGLAGYVGELFF. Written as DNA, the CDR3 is TGTGCCAGCAGCCCGGGACTAGCGGGATATGTCGGGGAGCTGTTTTTT.

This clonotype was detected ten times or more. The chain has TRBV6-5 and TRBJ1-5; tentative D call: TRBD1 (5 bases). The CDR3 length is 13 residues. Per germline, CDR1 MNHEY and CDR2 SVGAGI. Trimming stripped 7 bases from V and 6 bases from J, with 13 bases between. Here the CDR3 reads CASTSDRGQPQHF. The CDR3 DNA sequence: TGTGCCAGCACCTCTGATAGGGGTCAGCCCCAGCATTTT.

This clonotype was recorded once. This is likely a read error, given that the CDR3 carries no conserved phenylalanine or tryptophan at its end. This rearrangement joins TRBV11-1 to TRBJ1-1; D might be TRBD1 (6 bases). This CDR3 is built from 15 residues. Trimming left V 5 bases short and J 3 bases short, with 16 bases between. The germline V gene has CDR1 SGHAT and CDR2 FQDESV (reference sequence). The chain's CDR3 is CASSAHRVGDTEAFL. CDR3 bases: TGTGCCAGCAGCGCCCACAGGGTTGGGGACACTGAAGCTTTCCTT.

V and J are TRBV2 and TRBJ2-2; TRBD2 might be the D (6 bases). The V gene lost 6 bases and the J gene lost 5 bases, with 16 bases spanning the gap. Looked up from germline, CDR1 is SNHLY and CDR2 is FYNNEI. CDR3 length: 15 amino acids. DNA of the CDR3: TGTGCCAGCAGGAAGGACTATGGAGGTACCGGGGAGCTGTTTTTT. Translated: CASRKDYGGTGELFF.

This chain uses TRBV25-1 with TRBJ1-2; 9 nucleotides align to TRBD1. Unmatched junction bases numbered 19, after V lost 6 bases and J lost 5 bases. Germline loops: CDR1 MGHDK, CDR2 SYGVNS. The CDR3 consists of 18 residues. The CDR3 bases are TGTGCCAGCAGCTTAGAGGTGTCTGGACAGGGGAATGTGTATGGCTACACCTTC. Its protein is CASSLEVSGQGNVYGYTF.

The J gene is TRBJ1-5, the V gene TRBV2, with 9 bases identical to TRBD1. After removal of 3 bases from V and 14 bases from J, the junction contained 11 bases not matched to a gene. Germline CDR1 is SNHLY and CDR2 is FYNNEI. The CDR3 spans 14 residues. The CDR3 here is CASSDLPGQGTEHF. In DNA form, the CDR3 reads TGTGCCAGCAGTGACCTACCGGGACAGGGAACCGAGCATTTT.

In DNA form, the CDR3 reads TGTGCCAGCAGCGTAGAGATAAGGTCCGAGCATTTT. Translated: CASSVEIRSEHF. This chain connects TRBV9 to TRBJ1-5; D not resolved. The CDR3 consists of 12 residues. Germline values: CDR1 SGDLS, CDR2 YYNGEE. The V and J ends lost 0 bases and 14 bases respectively, with 12 bases between them.

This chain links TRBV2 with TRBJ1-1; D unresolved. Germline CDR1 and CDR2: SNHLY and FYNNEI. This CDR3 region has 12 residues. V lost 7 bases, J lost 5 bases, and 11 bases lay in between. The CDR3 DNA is TGTGCCAGCACCGAGGGAGGGACTGAAGCTTTCTTT. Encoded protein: CASTEGGTEAFF.

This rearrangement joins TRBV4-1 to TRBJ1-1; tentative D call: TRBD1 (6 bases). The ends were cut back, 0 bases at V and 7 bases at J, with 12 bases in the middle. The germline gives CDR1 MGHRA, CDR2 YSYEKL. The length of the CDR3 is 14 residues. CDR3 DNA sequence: TGCGCCAGCAGCCAAGATACAGGGAGGATTGAAGCTTTCTTT. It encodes CASSQDTGRIEAFF.

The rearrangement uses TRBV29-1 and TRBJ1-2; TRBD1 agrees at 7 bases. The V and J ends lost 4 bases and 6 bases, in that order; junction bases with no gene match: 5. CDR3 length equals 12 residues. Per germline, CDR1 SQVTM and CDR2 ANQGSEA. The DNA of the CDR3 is TGCAGCGTTGTACAGGGGATCCATGGCTACACCTTC. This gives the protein CSVVQGIHGYTF.

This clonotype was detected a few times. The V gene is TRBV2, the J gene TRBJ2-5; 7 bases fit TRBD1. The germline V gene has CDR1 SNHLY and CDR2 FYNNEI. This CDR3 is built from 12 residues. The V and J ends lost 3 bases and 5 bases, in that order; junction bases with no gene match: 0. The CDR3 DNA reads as TGTGCCAGCAGTGAGACAGGGGAGACCCAGTACTTC. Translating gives CASSETGETQYF.

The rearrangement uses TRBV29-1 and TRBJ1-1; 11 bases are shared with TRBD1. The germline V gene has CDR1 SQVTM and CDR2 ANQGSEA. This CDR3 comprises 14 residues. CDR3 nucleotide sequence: TGCACCGCCCGCGACGGACAGGGGGCTGGTGAAGCTTTCTTT. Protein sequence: CTARDGQGAGEAFF.

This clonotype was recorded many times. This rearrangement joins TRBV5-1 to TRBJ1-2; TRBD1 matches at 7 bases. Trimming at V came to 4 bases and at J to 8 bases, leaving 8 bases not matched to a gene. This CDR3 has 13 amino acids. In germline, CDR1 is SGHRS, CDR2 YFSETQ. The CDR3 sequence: CASSEDRVWGYTF. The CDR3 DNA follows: TGCGCCAGCAGCGAAGACAGGGTTTGGGGCTACACCTTC. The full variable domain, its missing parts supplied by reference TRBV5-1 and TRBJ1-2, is KAGVTQTPRYLIKTRGQQVTLSCSPISGHRSVSWYQQTPGQGLQFLFEYFSETQRNKGNFPGRFSGRQFSNSRSEMNVSTLELGDSALYLCASSEDRVWGYTFGSGTRLTVV.